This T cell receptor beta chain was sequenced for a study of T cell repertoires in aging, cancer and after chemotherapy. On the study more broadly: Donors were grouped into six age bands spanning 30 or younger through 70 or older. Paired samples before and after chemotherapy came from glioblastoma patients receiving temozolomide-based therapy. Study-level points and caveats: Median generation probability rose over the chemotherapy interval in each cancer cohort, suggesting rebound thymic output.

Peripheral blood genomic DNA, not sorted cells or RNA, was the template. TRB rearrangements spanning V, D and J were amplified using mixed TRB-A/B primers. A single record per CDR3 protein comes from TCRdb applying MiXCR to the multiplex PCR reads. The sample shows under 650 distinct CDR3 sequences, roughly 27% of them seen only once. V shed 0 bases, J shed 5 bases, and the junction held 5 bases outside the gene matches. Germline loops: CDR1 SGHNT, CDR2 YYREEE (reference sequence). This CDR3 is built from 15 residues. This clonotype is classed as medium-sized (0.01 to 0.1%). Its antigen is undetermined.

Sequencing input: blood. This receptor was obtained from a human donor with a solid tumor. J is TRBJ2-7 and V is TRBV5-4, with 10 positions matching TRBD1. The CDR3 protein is CASSLGDRGPHEQYF. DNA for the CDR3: TGTGCCAGCAGCTTGGGGGACAGGGGCCCCCACGAGCAGTACTTC.